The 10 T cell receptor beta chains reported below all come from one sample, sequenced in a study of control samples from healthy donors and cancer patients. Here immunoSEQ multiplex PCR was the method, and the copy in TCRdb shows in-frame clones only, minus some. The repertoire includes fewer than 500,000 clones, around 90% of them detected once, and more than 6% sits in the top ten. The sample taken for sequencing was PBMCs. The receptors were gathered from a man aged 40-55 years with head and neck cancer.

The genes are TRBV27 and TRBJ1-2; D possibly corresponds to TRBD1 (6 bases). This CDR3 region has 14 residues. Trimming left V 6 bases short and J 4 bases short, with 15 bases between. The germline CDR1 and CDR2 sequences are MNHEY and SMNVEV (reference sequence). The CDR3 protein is CASRTSGVAYGYTF. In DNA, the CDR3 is TGTGCCAGCAGGACCTCAGGGGTAGCCTATGGCTACACCTTC.

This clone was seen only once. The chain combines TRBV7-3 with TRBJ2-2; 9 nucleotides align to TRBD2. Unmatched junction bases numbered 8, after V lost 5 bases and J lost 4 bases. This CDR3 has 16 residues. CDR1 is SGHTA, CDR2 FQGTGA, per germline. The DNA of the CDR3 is TGTGCCAGCAGCATGGAGCGGGGGGCGAGCACCGGGGAGCTGTTTTTT. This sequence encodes CASSMERGASTGELFF.

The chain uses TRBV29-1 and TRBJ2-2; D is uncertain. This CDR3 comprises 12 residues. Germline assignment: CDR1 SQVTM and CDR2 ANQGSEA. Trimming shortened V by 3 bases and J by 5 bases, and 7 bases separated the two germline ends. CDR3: CSVEQVTGELFF. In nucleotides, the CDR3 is TGCAGCGTTGAGCAGGTGACCGGGGAGCTGTTTTTT.

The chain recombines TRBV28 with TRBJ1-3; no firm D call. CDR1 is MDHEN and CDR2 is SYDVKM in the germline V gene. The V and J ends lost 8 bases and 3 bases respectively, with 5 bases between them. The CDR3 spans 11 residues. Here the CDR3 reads CASRFGNTIYF. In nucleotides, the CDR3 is TGTGCCAGCCGCTTTGGAAACACCATATATTTT.

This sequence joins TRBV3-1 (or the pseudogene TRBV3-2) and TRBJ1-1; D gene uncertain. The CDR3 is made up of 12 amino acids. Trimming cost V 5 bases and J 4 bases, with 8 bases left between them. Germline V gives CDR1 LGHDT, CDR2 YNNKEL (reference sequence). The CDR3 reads CASSASATEAFF. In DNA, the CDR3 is TGTGCCAGCAGCGCCTCGGCCACTGAAGCTTTCTTT.

CDR3 amino acids: CASSFVGGEKLFF. CDR3 DNA: TGTGCCAGCAGTTTCGTGGGAGGAGAAAAACTGTTTTTT. V gene TRBV12-3 or TRBV12-4 combines with J gene TRBJ1-4; no clear D gene. Trimming stripped 3 bases from V and 8 bases from J, with 10 bases between. The CDR3 is 13 amino acids.

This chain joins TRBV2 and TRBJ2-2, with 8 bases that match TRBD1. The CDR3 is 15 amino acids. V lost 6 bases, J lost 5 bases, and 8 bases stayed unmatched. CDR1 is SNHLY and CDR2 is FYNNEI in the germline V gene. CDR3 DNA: TGTGCCAGCAGATCCGACAGGGGTAGGACCGGGGAGCTGTTTTTT. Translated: CASRSDRGRTGELFF.

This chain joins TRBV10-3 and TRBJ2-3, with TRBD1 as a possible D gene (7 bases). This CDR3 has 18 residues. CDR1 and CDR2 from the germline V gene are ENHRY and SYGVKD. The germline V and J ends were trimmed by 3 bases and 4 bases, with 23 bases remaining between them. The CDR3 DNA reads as TGTGCCATCAGTGATTCCCGGGGAGGCAGGGGGATCTCAGATACGCAGTATTTT. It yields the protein CAISDSRGGRGISDTQYF.

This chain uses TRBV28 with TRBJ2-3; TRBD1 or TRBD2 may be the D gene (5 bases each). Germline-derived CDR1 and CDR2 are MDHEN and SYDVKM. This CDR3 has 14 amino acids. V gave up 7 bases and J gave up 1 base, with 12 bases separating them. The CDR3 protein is CASNGDLGTDTQYF. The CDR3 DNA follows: TGTGCCAGCAACGGGGACCTGGGCACAGATACGCAGTATTTT.

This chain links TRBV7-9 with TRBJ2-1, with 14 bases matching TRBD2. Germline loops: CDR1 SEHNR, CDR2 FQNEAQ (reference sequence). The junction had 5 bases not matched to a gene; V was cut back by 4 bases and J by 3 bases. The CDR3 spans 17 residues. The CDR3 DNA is TGTGCCAGCAGCTCCCCGGGACTAGCGGGAGTCTACAATGAGCAGTTCTTC. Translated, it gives CASSSPGLAGVYNEQFF.